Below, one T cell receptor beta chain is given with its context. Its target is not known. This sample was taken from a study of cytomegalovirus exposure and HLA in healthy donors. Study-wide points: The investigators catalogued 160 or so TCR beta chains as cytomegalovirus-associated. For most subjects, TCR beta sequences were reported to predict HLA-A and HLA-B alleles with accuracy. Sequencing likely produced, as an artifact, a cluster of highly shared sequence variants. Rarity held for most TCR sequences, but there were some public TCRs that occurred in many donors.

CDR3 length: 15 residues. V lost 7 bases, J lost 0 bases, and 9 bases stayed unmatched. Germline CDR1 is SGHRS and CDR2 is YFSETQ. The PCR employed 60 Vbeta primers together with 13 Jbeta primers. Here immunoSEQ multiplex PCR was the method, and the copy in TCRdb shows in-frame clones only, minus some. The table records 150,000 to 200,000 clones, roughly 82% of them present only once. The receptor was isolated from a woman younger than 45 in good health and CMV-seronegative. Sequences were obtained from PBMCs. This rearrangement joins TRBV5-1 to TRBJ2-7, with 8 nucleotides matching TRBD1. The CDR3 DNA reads TGCGCCAGCTTTCCGGGACAGGACCTCTCCTACGAGCAGTACTTC. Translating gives CASFPGQDLSYEQYF.